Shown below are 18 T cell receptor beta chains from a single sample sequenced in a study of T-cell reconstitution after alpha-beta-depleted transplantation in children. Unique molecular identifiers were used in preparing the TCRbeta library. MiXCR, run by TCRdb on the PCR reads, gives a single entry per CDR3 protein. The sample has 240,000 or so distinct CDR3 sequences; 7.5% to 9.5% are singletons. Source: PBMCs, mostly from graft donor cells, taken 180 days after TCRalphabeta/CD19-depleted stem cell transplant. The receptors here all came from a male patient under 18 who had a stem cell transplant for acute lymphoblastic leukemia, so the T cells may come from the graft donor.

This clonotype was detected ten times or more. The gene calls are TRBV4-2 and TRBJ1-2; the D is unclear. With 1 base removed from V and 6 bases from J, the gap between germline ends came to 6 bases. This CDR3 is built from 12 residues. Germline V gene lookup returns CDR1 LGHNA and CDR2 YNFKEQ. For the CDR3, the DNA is TGTGCCAGCAGCCAAGGGTTTAATGGCTACACCTTC. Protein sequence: CASSQGFNGYTF.

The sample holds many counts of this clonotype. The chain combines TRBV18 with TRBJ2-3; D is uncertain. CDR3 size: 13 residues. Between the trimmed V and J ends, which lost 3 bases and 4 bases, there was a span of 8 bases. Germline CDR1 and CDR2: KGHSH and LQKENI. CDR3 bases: TGTGCCAGCTCACCCTATGGGCCAGATACGCAGTATTTT. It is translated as CASSPYGPDTQYF.

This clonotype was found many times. The CDR3 protein is CASRPSGQGPYEQYF. The DNA of the CDR3 is TGCGCCAGCAGACCGTCGGGACAGGGACCCTACGAGCAGTACTTC. V is TRBV5-1 and J is TRBJ2-7, with 9 bases fitting TRBD1. The V gene's germline CDR1 is SGHRS and CDR2 YFSETQ. This CDR3 region has 15 residues. Trimming at V came to 5 bases and at J to 2 bases, leaving 8 bases not matched to a gene.

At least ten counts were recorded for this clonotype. This CDR3 is CASSQRLWDEQFF. The CDR3 nucleotides read TGCGCCAGCAGCCAACGTCTTTGGGATGAGCAGTTCTTC. V usage is TRBV4-3 and J usage is TRBJ2-1; D is ambiguous. V lost 2 bases and J lost 8, with 10 bases in between. The CDR3 contains 13 residues. The germline CDR1 and CDR2 sequences are LGHNA and YSLEER.

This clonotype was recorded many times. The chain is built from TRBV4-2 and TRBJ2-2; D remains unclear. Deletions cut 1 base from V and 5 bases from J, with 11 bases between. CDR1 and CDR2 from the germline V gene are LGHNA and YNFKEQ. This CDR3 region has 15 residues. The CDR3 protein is CASSQGKGLTGELFF. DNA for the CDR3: TGTGCCAGCAGCCAAGGGAAAGGGCTGACCGGGGAGCTGTTTTTT.

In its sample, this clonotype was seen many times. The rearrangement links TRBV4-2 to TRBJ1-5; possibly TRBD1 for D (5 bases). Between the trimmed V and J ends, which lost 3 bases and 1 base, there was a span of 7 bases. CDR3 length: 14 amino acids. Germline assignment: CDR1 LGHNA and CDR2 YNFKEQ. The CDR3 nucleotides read TGTGCCAGCAGCCAGGGGGGAAGCAATCAGCCCCAGCATTTT. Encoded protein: CASSQGGSNQPQHF.

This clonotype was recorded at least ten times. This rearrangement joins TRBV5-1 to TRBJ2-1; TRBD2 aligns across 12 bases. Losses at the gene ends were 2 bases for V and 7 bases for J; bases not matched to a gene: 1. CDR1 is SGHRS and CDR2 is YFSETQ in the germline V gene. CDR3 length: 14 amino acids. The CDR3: CASSFGLAGNEQFF. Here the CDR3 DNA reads TGCGCCAGCAGCTTTGGACTAGCGGGGAATGAGCAGTTCTTC.

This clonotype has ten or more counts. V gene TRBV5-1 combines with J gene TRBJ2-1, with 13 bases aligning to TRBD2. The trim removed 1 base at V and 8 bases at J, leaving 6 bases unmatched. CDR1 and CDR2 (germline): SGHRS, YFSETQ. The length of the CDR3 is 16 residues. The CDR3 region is CASSLTSGRAIYEQFF. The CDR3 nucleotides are TGCGCCAGCAGCTTGACTAGCGGGAGGGCCATATATGAGCAGTTCTTC.

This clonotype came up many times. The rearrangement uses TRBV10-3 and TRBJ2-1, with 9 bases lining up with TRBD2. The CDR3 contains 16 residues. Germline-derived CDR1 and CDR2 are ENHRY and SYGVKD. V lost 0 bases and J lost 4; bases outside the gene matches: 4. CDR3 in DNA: TGTGCCATCAGTGAGTCGACTAGCGGATCTTACAATGAGCAGTTCTTC. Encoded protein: CAISESTSGSYNEQFF.

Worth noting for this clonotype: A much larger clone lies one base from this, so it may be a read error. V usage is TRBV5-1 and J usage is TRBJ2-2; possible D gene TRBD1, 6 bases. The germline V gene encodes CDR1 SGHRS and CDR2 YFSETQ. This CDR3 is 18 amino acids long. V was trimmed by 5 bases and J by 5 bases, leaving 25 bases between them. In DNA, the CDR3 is TGCGCCAGCAGTAAACAGGGAAGATCATCGTGGGGGACCGGGGAGCTGTTTTTT. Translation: CASSKQGRSSWGTGELFF.

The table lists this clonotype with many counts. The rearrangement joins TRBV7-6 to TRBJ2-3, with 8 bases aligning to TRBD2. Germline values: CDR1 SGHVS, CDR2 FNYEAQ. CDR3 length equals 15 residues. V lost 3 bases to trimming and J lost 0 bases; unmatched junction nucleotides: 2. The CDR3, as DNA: TGTGCCAGCAGCTTGGTAGCGGGGAGCACAGATACGCAGTATTTT. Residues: CASSLVAGSTDTQYF.

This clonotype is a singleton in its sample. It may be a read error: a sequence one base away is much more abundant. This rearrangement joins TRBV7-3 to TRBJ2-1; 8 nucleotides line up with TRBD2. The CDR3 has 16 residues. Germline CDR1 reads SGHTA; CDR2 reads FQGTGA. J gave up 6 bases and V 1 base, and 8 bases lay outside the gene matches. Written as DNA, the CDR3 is TGTGCCAGCAGCTTAAGGACGGGAGGGGCGTCCAATGAGCAGTTCTTC. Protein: CASSLRTGGASNEQFF.

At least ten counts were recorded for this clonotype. In nucleotides, the CDR3 is TGTGCCAGCAGGCGACAGGCTCTCTCCTACGAGCAGTACTTC. Translating it yields CASRRQALSYEQYF. The chain is built from TRBV28 and TRBJ2-7; D perhaps matches TRBD1 (6 bases). The V end was cut by 6 bases, the J end by 0 bases, with 12 bases between. The CDR3 has 14 amino acids. Germline loops: CDR1 MDHEN, CDR2 SYDVKM.

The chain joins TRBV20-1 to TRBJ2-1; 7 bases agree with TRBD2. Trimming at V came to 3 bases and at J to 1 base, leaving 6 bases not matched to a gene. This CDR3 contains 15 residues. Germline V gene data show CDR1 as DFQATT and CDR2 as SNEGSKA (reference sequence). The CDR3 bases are TGCAGTGCTAGTGAACCGGGACTATCCTACAATGAGCAGTTCTTC. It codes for CSASEPGLSYNEQFF.

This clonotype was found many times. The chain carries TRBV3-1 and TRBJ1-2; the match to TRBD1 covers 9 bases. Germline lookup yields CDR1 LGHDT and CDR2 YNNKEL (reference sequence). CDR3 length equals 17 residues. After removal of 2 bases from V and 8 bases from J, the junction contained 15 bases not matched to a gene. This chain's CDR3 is CASSQKGTGKAVWGYTF. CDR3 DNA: TGTGCCAGCAGCCAAAAGGGGACAGGGAAAGCAGTGTGGGGCTACACCTTC.

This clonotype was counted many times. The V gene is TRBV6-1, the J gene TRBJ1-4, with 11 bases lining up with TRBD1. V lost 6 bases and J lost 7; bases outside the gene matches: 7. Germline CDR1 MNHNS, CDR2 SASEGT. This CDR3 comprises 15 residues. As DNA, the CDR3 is TGTGCCAGCAGCCCCCGGACAGGGGGCACTGAAAAACTGTTTTTT. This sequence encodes CASSPRTGGTEKLFF.

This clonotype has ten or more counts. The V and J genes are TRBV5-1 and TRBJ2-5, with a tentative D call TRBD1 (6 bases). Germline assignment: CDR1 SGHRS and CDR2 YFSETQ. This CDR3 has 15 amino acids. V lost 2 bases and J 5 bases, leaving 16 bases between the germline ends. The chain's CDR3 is CASSFRTARRETQYF. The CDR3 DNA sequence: TGCGCCAGCAGCTTCCGGACAGCCCGACGGGAGACCCAGTACTTC.

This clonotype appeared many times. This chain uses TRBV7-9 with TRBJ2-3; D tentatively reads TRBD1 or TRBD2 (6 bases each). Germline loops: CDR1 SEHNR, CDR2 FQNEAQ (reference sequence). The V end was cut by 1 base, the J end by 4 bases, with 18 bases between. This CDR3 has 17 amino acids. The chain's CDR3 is CASSLVEGYRVPDTQYF. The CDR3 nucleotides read TGTGCCAGCAGCTTAGTGGAGGGATACAGGGTCCCAGATACGCAGTATTTT.